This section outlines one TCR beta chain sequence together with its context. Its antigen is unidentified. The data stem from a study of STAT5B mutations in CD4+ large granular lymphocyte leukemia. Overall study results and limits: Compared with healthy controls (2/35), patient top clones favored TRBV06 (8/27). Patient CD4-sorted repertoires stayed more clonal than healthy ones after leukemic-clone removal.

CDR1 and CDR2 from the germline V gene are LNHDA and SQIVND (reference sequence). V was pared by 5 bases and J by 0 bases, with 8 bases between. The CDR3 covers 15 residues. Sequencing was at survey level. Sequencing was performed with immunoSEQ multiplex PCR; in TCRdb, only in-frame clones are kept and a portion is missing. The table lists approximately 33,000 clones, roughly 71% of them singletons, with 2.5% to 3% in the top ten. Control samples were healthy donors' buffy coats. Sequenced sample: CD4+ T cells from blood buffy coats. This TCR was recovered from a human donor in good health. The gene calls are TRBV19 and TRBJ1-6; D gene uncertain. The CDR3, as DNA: TGTGCCAGTAGTGAAGGATTCTCCTATAATTCACCCCTCCACTTT. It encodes CASSEGFSYNSPLHF.